This TCR beta chain appears in the sequencing data of a study of CD8 T cells in ankylosing spondylitis. General study findings and limits: Clones tied to disease were said to be significantly enriched in matched ankylosing spondylitis synovial fluid. The study identified a TCR beta motif of under ten highly homologous variants that appeared characteristic of ankylosing spondylitis blood.

Researchers built TCR beta libraries using quantitative 5'-RACE with molecular barcodes. Via MiXCR, TCRdb re-called the 5' RACE reads, giving one row per CDR3 protein. The sample lists 90,000 to 120,000 distinct CDR3 sequences; approximately 25% were seen once. There are 17 residues in the CDR3. Germline V gives CDR1 MGHRA, CDR2 YSYEKL. The trim removed 2 bases at V and 5 bases at J, leaving 11 bases unmatched. As for this clonotype: As yet, its antigen is unknown.

Sample: synovial fluid, either unsorted or a sorted T cell fraction (not recorded which). The rearrangement links TRBV4-1 to TRBJ1-1; 10 bases match TRBD1. This receptor was obtained from a male donor with ankylosing spondylitis. CDR3 region: CASSQKPRTGGKTEAFF. The DNA of the CDR3 is TGCGCCAGCAGCCAAAAGCCTAGGACAGGGGGGAAGACTGAAGCTTTCTTT.